A selection of T cell receptor beta chains follows, all from one sample in a study of T cell responses to AZD1222 COVID-19 vaccine. Profiled with immunoSEQ multiplex PCR; TCRdb holds only in-frame clones, not every one. This sample has approximately 210,000 clones; approximately 93% occur once, and the top ten carry roughly 3.5%. This specimen consisted of peripheral blood, obtained 28 days after the second AZD1222 dose. The receptors originated from an adult who received the AZD1222 COVID-19 vaccine. The CDR3 runs from the conserved cysteine through the conserved F or W. The D gene is left open where the match is weak. Expanded clones get a size class; other rows say once, few or many, or leave the size out.

abundance | d_gene | j_gene | v_gene | len | CDR3aa | CDR3nt
. | TRBD2 | TRBJ2-3 | TRBV2 | 19 | CASRRGLAGGKRGTDTQYF | TGTGCCAGCAGGCGGGGACTAGCGGGAGGGAAAAGAGGAACAGATACGCAGTATTTT
. | . | TRBJ2-7 | TRBV7-9 | 14 | CASSPRQYSYEQYF | TGTGCCAGCAGCCCCCGACAGTACTCCTACGAGCAGTACTTC
. | TRBD1 | TRBJ1-2 | TRBV10-3 | 13 | CAISGQGSYGYTF | TGTGCCATCAGTGGACAGGGGAGCTATGGCTACACCTTC
. | . | TRBJ2-7 | TRBV7-3 | 13 | CASSLSRGDEQYF | TGTGCCAGCAGCTTAAGCAGGGGTGACGAGCAGTACTTC
. | . | TRBJ2-2 | TRBV29-1 | 13 | CSGYSGYTGELFF | TGCAGCGGCTACTCAGGGTACACCGGGGAGCTGTTTTTT
once | TRBD2 | TRBJ2-5 | TRBV5-6 | 16 | CASSSSGLAGVETQYF | TGTGCCAGCAGCTCTTCGGGACTAGCGGGAGTAGAGACCCAGTACTTC
. | TRBD1 | TRBJ1-3 | TRBV19 | 15 | CASSMGQGLVNTIYF | TGTGCCAGTAGTATGGGACAGGGGCTTGTAAACACCATATATTTT
. | TRBD2 | TRBJ2-7 | TRBV6-1 | 17 | CASSEGPSGNPVYEQYF | TGTGCCAGCAGTGAAGGGCCTAGCGGGAACCCCGTCTACGAGCAGTACTTC
. | . | TRBJ1-1 | TRBV5-5 | 15 | CASSLGHGLNTEAFF | TGTGCCAGCAGCTTGGGACACGGGCTAAACACTGAAGCTTTCTTT
few | . | TRBJ2-7 | TRBV27 | 14 | CASSFGGSQYEQYF | TGTGCCAGCAGTTTCGGAGGGTCTCAATACGAGCAGTACTTC
. | . | TRBJ2-5 | TRBV6-5 | 11 | CASRSQETQYF | TGTGCCAGCAGGAGTCAGGAGACCCAGTACTTC
. | TRBD2 | TRBJ2-3 | TRBV4-3 | 16 | CASSPYYSGSLDTQYF | TGCGCCAGCAGCCCCTACTATAGCGGGAGTCTGGATACGCAGTATTTT
. | . | TRBJ1-5 | TRBV28 | 14 | CASKLPPRDQPQHF | TGTGCCAGCAAGTTGCCCCCCCGGGATCAGCCCCAGCATTTT
. | TRBD2 | TRBJ2-3 | TRBV9 | 16 | CASSVRAGTSGDTQYF | TGTGCCAGCAGCGTCCGAGCCGGGACTAGCGGAGATACGCAGTATTTT
once | . | TRBJ2-3 | TRBV5-6 | 19 | CASSLDFFRTGDLGDTQYF | TGTGCCAGCAGCTTGGATTTCTTCCGGACGGGTGATCTGGGAGATACGCAGTATTTT
. | . | TRBJ1-4 | TRBV28 | 15 | CASTYPGLGREKLFF | TGTGCCAGCACCTACCCGGGACTCGGGCGGGAAAAACTGTTTTTT
. | . | TRBJ1-3 | TRBV7-4 | 15 | CASSSGRFSGNTIYF | TGTGCCAGCAGCTCGGGACGGTTCTCTGGAAACACCATATATTTT
. | . | TRBJ1-1 | TRBV15 | 15 | CATSTTQEKNTEAFF | TGTGCCACCAGCACCACCCAGGAGAAGAACACTGAAGCTTTCTTT
. | . | TRBJ1-4 | TRBV5-4 | 13 | CASSLRGREKLFF | TGTGCCAGCAGCTTGCGGGGGAGGGAAAAACTGTTTTTT
. | TRBD2 | TRBJ2-1 | TRBV5-1 | 16 | CASSLALAGVYNEQFF | TGCGCCAGCAGCTTGGCCTTAGCGGGAGTCTACAATGAGCAGTTCTTC
. | TRBD2 | TRBJ2-1 | TRBV7-9 | 16 | CASSLVGSSGSNEQFF | TGTGCCAGCAGCTTAGTCGGGTCTAGCGGGAGTAATGAGCAGTTCTTC
. | . | TRBJ2-1 | TRBV19 | 15 | CASSIPEGGLNEQFF | TGTGCCAGTAGTATCCCCGAAGGAGGATTAAATGAGCAGTTCTTC
. | . | TRBJ2-5 | TRBV24-1 | 15 | CATSDLSAGLETQYF | TGTGCCACCAGTGATTTGAGCGCGGGACTAGAGACCCAGTACTTC
. | . | TRBJ1-2 | TRBV6-5 | 14 | CASTPPEWTDGYTF | TGTGCCAGCACCCCACCCGAGTGGACGGATGGCTACACCTTC
. | . | TRBJ2-7 | TRBV6-2/TRBV6-3 | 19 | CASSYSLRGRGRGPWEQYF | TGTGCCAGCAGTTACTCCCTCAGGGGGCGTGGGCGGGGGCCCTGGGAGCAGTACTTC
. | . | TRBJ2-7 | TRBV9 | 14 | CASSVESNPYEQYF | TGTGCCAGCAGCGTAGAAAGCAACCCCTACGAGCAGTACTTC
. | TRBD1 | TRBJ1-5 | TRBV6-2/TRBV6-3 | 17 | CASSYSPRTGGNQPQHF | TGTGCCAGCAGTTACTCTCCAAGGACAGGGGGCAATCAGCCCCAGCATTTT
. | TRBD1 | TRBJ2-2 | TRBV28 | 15 | CASSSRDRSNGELFF | TGTGCCAGCAGTTCTCGGGACAGGTCGAACGGGGAGCTGTTTTTT
. | . | TRBJ1-6 | TRBV9 | 16 | CASSEEGQRRNSPLHF | TGTGCCAGCAGCGAGGAGGGACAAAGGCGTAATTCACCCCTCCACTTT
. | . | TRBJ1-1 | TRBV5-1 | 14 | CASSLGLLNTEAFF | TGCGCCAGCAGCTTGGGGCTTCTGAACACTGAAGCTTTCTTT
. | TRBD2 | TRBJ2-7 | TRBV28 | 16 | CASSLSGLAGEYEQYF | TGTGCCAGCAGTTTATCGGGACTAGCGGGGGAATACGAGCAGTACTTC
once | . | TRBJ2-7 | TRBV6-5 | 15 | CASSYTGGPAGEQYF | TGTGCCAGCAGTTACACCGGGGGTCCCGCTGGGGAGCAGTACTTC
. | . | TRBJ1-2 | TRBV30 | 12 | CAWRGGKLGYTF | TGTGCCTGGAGGGGGGGTAAACTAGGCTACACCTTC
. | . | TRBJ1-5 | TRBV9 | 15 | CASSVGAESNQPQHF | TGTGCCAGCAGCGTAGGGGCAGAAAGCAATCAGCCCCAGCATTTT
. | . | TRBJ2-4 | TRBV10-3 | 14 | CAISSLGGADIQYF | TGTGCCATCAGCTCCCTAGGGGGGGCGGACATTCAGTACTTC
. | . | TRBJ2-7 | TRBV3-1/TRBV3-2 | 14 | CASSLDKTSYEQYF | TGTGCCAGCAGCCTGGACAAGACCTCCTACGAGCAGTACTTC
. | . | TRBJ2-7 | TRBV21-1 | 16 | CASRRVPGQGPYEQYF | TGTGCCAGCCGCCGAGTCCCGGGACAGGGACCCTACGAGCAGTACTTC
many | TRBD2 | TRBJ2-2 | TRBV6-4 | 15 | CASSDGTSGSGELFF | TGTGCCAGCAGTGACGGAACGAGCGGGAGCGGGGAGCTGTTTTTT
. | . | TRBJ2-5 | TRBV5-1 | 12 | CASSPSQETQYF | TGCGCCAGCAGCCCTAGCCAGGAGACCCAGTACTTC
. | TRBD1 | TRBJ1-1 | TRBV29-1 | 11 | CSLKGTAEAFF | TGCAGCCTAAAAGGGACAGCTGAAGCTTTCTTT
. | TRBD1 | TRBJ1-5 | TRBV20-1 | 13 | CSAGGTGAQPQHF | TGCAGTGCTGGTGGGACAGGGGCCCAGCCCCAGCATTTT
. | . | TRBJ2-7 | TRBV27 | 10 | CASGFAQQYF | TGTGCCAGCGGATTTGCACAGCAGTACTTC
. | . | TRBJ1-2 | TRBV11-2 | 15 | CASSLGPNLSYGYTF | TGTGCCAGCAGCTTAGGGCCCAACCTATCCTATGGCTACACCTTC
. | TRBD2 | TRBJ2-3 | TRBV7-9 | 14 | CASKRAGGVDTQYF | TGTGCCAGCAAGAGAGCGGGAGGAGTGGATACGCAGTATTTT
. | . | TRBJ2-2 | TRBV5-1 | 11 | CASSLNGELFF | TGCGCCAGCAGCTTGAACGGGGAGCTGTTTTTT
. | . | TRBJ1-5 | TRBV7-9 | 13 | CASRDGGQEPQHF | TGTGCCAGCAGGGACGGAGGGCAGGAGCCCCAGCATTTT
. | . | TRBJ1-5 | TRBV30 | 16 | CAWSGRDWYSNQPQHF | TGTGCCTGGAGTGGCAGAGATTGGTATAGCAATCAGCCCCAGCATTTT
. | . | TRBJ2-2 | TRBV6-5 | 16 | CASSYGGVLNTGELFF | TGTGCCAGCAGTTACGGCGGGGTCCTGAACACCGGGGAGCTGTTTTTT
. | . | TRBJ1-1 | TRBV11-1 | 15 | CASSLVWGGSTEAFF | TGTGCCAGCAGCTTAGTTTGGGGGGGCAGCACTGAAGCTTTCTTT
. | . | TRBJ2-3 | TRBV5-4 | 17 | CASSPQLGSGGTDTQYF | TGTGCCAGCAGCCCTCAACTAGGATCAGGCGGCACAGATACGCAGTATTTT